This T cell receptor beta chain was obtained from a study of OX40 agonist ivuxolimab in advanced cancers. This table comes from immunoSEQ multiplex PCR, and its TCRdb copy is limited to in-frame clones, with some not included. The sample yields about 70,000 clones, 85% to 90% seen once. V lost 8 bases and J 4 bases, leaving 9 bases between the germline ends. The V gene's germline CDR1 is SNHLY and CDR2 FYNNEI. The CDR3 extends over 11 amino acids. This clone was found a few times. The sample consisted of CD4+ or CD8+ T cells sorted from blood, taken in a trial of the OX40 agonist ivuxolimab. The TCR sequence derives from an adult with an advanced solid tumor such as melanoma, head and neck, liver or kidney cancer. The J gene is TRBJ2-7, the V gene TRBV2, with D hard to call. The CDR3 DNA sequence: TGTGCCAGCCAGCTAGAATACGAGCAGTACTTC. It specifies CASQLEYEQYF.